Shown below are 30 T cell receptor beta chains from a single sample sequenced in a study of T cells expressing NK-cell markers. TCRdb re-called the 5' RACE reads; every CDR3 protein appears as one record, without DNA. The sample table includes about 460,000 distinct CDR3 sequences. The sequencing sample was made of blood T cells: a sorted CD56 or NKG2C T cell subset, CD4+ or CD8+ T cells, or bulk PBMC T cells (not recorded which). Receptors originate from a woman in her forties or fifties in good health.

This chain connects TRBV5-1 to TRBJ2-3; TCRdb lists TRBD1, though no DNA is available to test this call. The CDR3 consists of 17 residues. Germline CDR1 reads SGHRS; CDR2 reads YFSETQ. The CDR3 spells CASSLAAPSGGTDTQYF.

J is TRBJ1-2 and V is TRBV9; TCRdb indicates TRBD1, and absent DNA this call remains unverified. The germline CDR1 and CDR2 sequences are SGDLS and YYNGEE. This CDR3 spans 15 amino acids. CDR3 region: CASSVELGQGYGYTF.

The CDR3 reads CASSFRTSGRDEDEQYF. The chain recombines TRBV6-5 with TRBJ2-7; lacking DNA, the TRBD2 call made by TCRdb goes unchecked. Per the germline V gene, CDR1 is MNHEY and CDR2 is SVGAGI. This CDR3 region has 17 residues.

V usage is TRBV7-6 and J usage is TRBJ1-4; TCRdb indicates TRBD1, and absent DNA this call remains unverified. The germline V gene encodes CDR1 SGHVS and CDR2 FNYEAQ. The CDR3 loop spans 14 amino acids. CDR3 loop: CASSKQGSGEKLFF.

The chain has TRBV7-8 and TRBJ2-2; TCRdb lists TRBD1, though no DNA is available to test this call. Germline assignment: CDR1 SGHVS and CDR2 FQNEAQ. The CDR3 covers 15 residues. CDR3 loop: CASSLGGSVTGELFF.

The chain has TRBV5-1 and TRBJ2-1; the TRBD2 assignment by TCRdb is unverifiable without DNA. Germline V lookup: CDR1 SGHRS, CDR2 YFSETQ. The CDR3 contains 14 residues. The CDR3 here is CASSLVAGRNEQFF. Complete variable domain (other parts from reference TRBV5-1 and TRBJ2-1): KAGVTQTPRYLIKTRGQQVTLSCSPISGHRSVSWYQQTPGQGLQFLFEYFSETQRNKGNFPGRFSGRQFSNSRSEMNVSTLELGDSALYLCASSLVAGRNEQFFGPGTRLTVL.

V gene TRBV20-1 combines with J gene TRBJ1-1. Germline loops: CDR1 DFQATT, CDR2 SNEGSKA (reference sequence). This CDR3 has 14 amino acids. The CDR3 is CSARDVQGDTEAFF.

This sequence joins TRBV6-2 or TRBV6-3 and TRBJ2-3. Per germline, CDR1 MNHEY and CDR2 SVGEGT. The CDR3 has 18 amino acids. The CDR3 spells CASSYALTLRHLTDTQYF.

The chain is built from TRBV12-3 or TRBV12-4 and TRBJ2-1; TCRdb returns TRBD1, unconfirmable since there is no DNA. This CDR3 contains 17 residues. CDR3 residues: CASSLPLMPGANNEQFF.

This CDR3 is CASSLSWKTSYSNQPQHF. The rearrangement links TRBV12-3 or TRBV12-4 to TRBJ1-5. CDR3 size: 18 residues.

The chain employs TRBV3-1 and TRBJ2-7; TCRdb selects TRBD1, and the lack of DNA leaves this call unchecked. Germline-derived CDR1 and CDR2 are LGHDT and YNNKEL (reference sequence). The CDR3 has 17 amino acids. CDR3 protein: CASSPARADRKSYEQYF.

The chain joins TRBV4-2 to TRBJ1-2; with no DNA, the TCRdb D assignment of TRBD1 cannot be verified. The CDR3 has 14 amino acids. Germline values: CDR1 LGHNA, CDR2 YNFKEQ. The CDR3 protein is CASSQGTGIHGYTF.

The gene calls are TRBV28 and TRBJ1-1. CDR3 size: 12 residues. Germline CDR1 and CDR2: MDHEN and SYDVKM. CDR3 loop: CASSLLITEAFF.

The rearrangement uses TRBV5-6 and TRBJ2-1; TCRdb gives TRBD2 as the D gene, but with no DNA this cannot be confirmed. This CDR3 is 16 amino acids long. Germline loops: CDR1 SGHDT, CDR2 YYEEEE. The CDR3 protein is CASSLYERGRYNEQFF.

The rearrangement uses TRBV29-1 and TRBJ2-3. The length of the CDR3 is 11 residues. From germline, CDR1 is SQVTM and CDR2 ANQGSEA. CDR3: CSEASTDTQYF.

The V gene is TRBV19, the J gene TRBJ2-1; as DNA is missing, the TRBD1 call by TCRdb cannot be tested. The germline V gene has CDR1 LNHDA and CDR2 SQIVND (reference sequence). The CDR3 length is 13 residues. The CDR3 here is CASQDLRGSEQFF.

The gene calls are TRBV5-6 and TRBJ2-3; TCRdb gives TRBD2 as the D gene, but with no DNA this cannot be confirmed. The CDR3 totals 15 residues. The germline gives CDR1 SGHDT, CDR2 YYEEEE. The CDR3 protein is CASSPRTSRTDTQYF.

The rearrangement links TRBV29-1 to TRBJ2-7; the D call from TCRdb, TRBD2, cannot be confirmed without DNA. The CDR3 runs to 12 residues. Germline values: CDR1 SQVTM, CDR2 ANQGSEA. CDR3 sequence reads: CSAAGVLSEQYF.

The rearrangement uses TRBV5-1 and TRBJ2-1; the D call of TRBD2 rests on TCRdb alone, since no DNA is present to check it. The CDR3 totals 14 residues. Germline assignment: CDR1 SGHRS and CDR2 YFSETQ. CDR3 in amino acids: CASSVAGDRGEQFF. Together with reference TRBV5-1 and TRBJ2-1, the CDR3 gives the full variable domain: KAGVTQTPRYLIKTRGQQVTLSCSPISGHRSVSWYQQTPGQGLQFLFEYFSETQRNKGNFPGRFSGRQFSNSRSEMNVSTLELGDSALYLCASSVAGDRGEQFFGPGTRLTVL.

The CDR3 sequence is CATSDPTAPGGQPQHF. The chain recombines TRBV24-1 with TRBJ1-5; the TCRdb D gene call, TRBD1, has no DNA to confirm it. Per germline, CDR1 KGHDR and CDR2 SFDVKD. The CDR3 contains 16 residues.

J is TRBJ2-3 and V is TRBV7-8. Germline CDR1 SGHVS, CDR2 FQNEAQ. CDR3 size: 15 residues. The CDR3 is CASSSRRWGTDTQYF.

The rearrangement joins TRBV29-1 to TRBJ1-5. CDR3 length: 13 amino acids. Germline V CDR1 and CDR2: SQVTM, ANQGSEA. CDR3: CSVGGGAGDPQHF.

This chain links TRBV12-3 or TRBV12-4 with TRBJ1-6. CDR3 length: 15 residues. The CDR3 sequence: CASSLGKGRGSPLHF.

The V call is TRBV19, the J call TRBJ2-1. The CDR3 has 15 residues. The V gene's germline CDR1 is LNHDA and CDR2 SQIVND (reference sequence). CDR3: CASSIVGQSYNEQFF.

This chain links TRBV6-2 or TRBV6-3 with TRBJ2-1; TCRdb picks TRBD2, but there is no DNA to check that call. There are 15 residues in the CDR3. Germline V lookup: CDR1 MNHEY, CDR2 SVGEGT. The CDR3 protein is CASSYSPSGYNEQFF.

The J gene is TRBJ2-1, the V gene TRBV28; TCRdb's D call, TRBD1, is unchecked because there is no DNA. Germline V gene sequence: CDR1 MDHEN, CDR2 SYDVKM. The CDR3 totals 14 residues. The chain's CDR3 is CASSLTGWYNEQFF.

The chain employs TRBV7-8 and TRBJ2-7; TCRdb's assignment of TRBD1 cannot be checked, as there is no DNA. This CDR3 is built from 14 residues. Per the germline V gene, CDR1 is SGHVS and CDR2 is FQNEAQ. The CDR3 loop is CASQRQGLSYEQYF.

The rearrangement uses TRBV10-3 and TRBJ2-1; the TCRdb call, TRBD2, lacks DNA for checking. Germline lookup yields CDR1 ENHRY and CDR2 SYGVKD. The CDR3 spans 14 residues. CDR3 sequence: CAISGLAGQDEQFF.

The chain couples TRBV3-1 to TRBJ2-2; TCRdb indicates TRBD1, and absent DNA this call remains unverified. The CDR3 is made up of 14 amino acids. Germline CDR1 is LGHDT and CDR2 is YNNKEL (reference sequence). The chain's CDR3 is CASSSRARSGELFF.

The rearrangement joins TRBV11-2 to TRBJ2-1. The germline gives CDR1 SGHAT, CDR2 FQNNGV. There are 13 residues in the CDR3. The CDR3 is CASSSHTSPEQFF.